These T cell receptor beta chains were read from a single sample in a study of tumor and adjacent non-tumor tissue in lung cancer. TCRdb ran MiXCR on the multiplex PCR reads and lists one entry per CDR3 protein. The profile shows 200,000 to 250,000 distinct CDR3 sequences, roughly 70% of them singletons. The sample consisted of lung tumor tissue. These TCRs come from a man in his sixties with non-small cell lung cancer. Each CDR3 is given with its conserved first and last residue. A D gene is named only where the DNA matches it firmly. Clone size is given for some rows only: seen once, a few or many times, or a class if the clone is expanded.

V gene: TRBV4-3; clone size: -; D gene: -; J gene: TRBJ1-2; CDR3 DNA: TGCACCAGCAGCCAAGAGGGAGGGGGGAACTTTGGCTACACCTTC; CDR3 protein: CTSSQEGGGNFGYTF
V gene: TRBV6-5; clone size: once; D gene: TRBD1; J gene: TRBJ1-1; CDR3 DNA: TGTGCCAGCAGTTACTACGGGACAGGGATTAGTGAAGCTGTCTTC; CDR3 protein: CASSYYGTGISEAVF
V gene: TRBV28; clone size: -; D gene: TRBD1; J gene: TRBJ1-4; CDR3 DNA: TGTGTCAGCAGTAAAGGACAGGGGGCGGCTAATGAAAAACTGTTTTTT; CDR3 protein: CVSSKGQGAANEKLFF
V gene: TRBV7-9; clone size: many; D gene: -; J gene: TRBJ2-7; CDR3 DNA: TGTGCCAGCAGCCCTAGCTGGTACGAGCAGTACTTC; CDR3 protein: CASSPSWYEQYF
V gene: TRBV20-1; clone size: many; D gene: TRBD2; J gene: TRBJ2-5; CDR3 DNA: TGCAGTGCTAGGGATTTACTAGCGGGGGGGCAAGAGACCCAGTACTTC; CDR3 protein: CSARDLLAGGQETQYF
V gene: TRBV4-1; clone size: -; D gene: -; J gene: TRBJ1-4; CDR3 DNA: TGCGCCAGCAGCCAAGATGCAGGGTTTAATGAAAAACTGTTTTTT; CDR3 protein: CASSQDAGFNEKLFF
V gene: TRBV4-2; clone size: few; D gene: -; J gene: TRBJ1-6; CDR3 DNA: TGTGCCAGCAGCCAAGAGAGGCAGGGCGTAAATTCACCCCTCCACTTT; CDR3 protein: CASSQERQGVNSPLHF
V gene: TRBV11-3; clone size: -; D gene: -; J gene: TRBJ2-1; CDR3 DNA: TGTGCCAGCAGCTTGGGCTGGAGCCCCTACAATGAGCAGTTCTTC; CDR3 protein: CASSLGWSPYNEQFF
V gene: TRBV20-1; clone size: -; D gene: TRBD2; J gene: TRBJ2-5; CDR3 DNA: TGCAGTGCACTTCTAGCGGGAGGAGAGACCCAGTACTTC; CDR3 protein: CSALLAGGETQYF
V gene: TRBV20-1; clone size: -; D gene: TRBD2; J gene: TRBJ2-2; CDR3 DNA: TGCAGTGTTGGAGGGGCACTAGCGGGAGATGCCGGGGAGCTGTTTTTT; CDR3 protein: CSVGGALAGDAGELFF
V gene: TRBV4-3; clone size: many; D gene: -; J gene: TRBJ1-4; CDR3 DNA: TGCGCCAGCAGCCAAGATACGGGGACTAGAGAAAAACTGTTTTTT; CDR3 protein: CASSQDTGTREKLFF
V gene: TRBV6-5; clone size: -; D gene: -; J gene: TRBJ2-5; CDR3 DNA: TGTGCCAGCACTGATACCGGGACCGCGAGGGCCCTGTACTTC; CDR3 protein: CASTDTGTARALYF
V gene: TRBV21-1; clone size: -; D gene: -; J gene: TRBJ2-1; CDR3 DNA: TGTGCCAGCAGCAAAGCGGACCAGTATTCCCCCTACAATGAGCAGTTCTTC; CDR3 protein: CASSKADQYSPYNEQFF
V gene: TRBV7-9; clone size: few; D gene: -; J gene: TRBJ1-4; CDR3 DNA: TGTGCCAGCAGTGGGGGGCCCGGTGAAAAACTGTTTTTT; CDR3 protein: CASSGGPGEKLFF
V gene: TRBV20-1; clone size: many; D gene: -; J gene: TRBJ1-6; CDR3 DNA: TGCAGTGCTAGACAGTTCTATAATTCACCCCTCCACTTT; CDR3 protein: CSARQFYNSPLHF
V gene: TRBV20-1; clone size: -; D gene: -; J gene: TRBJ1-5; CDR3 DNA: TGCAATGTTAGAGAAGGCGGTAAGCCCCAGCATTTT; CDR3 protein: CNVREGGKPQHF
V gene: TRBV20-1; clone size: few; D gene: -; J gene: TRBJ1-5; CDR3 DNA: TGCAGTGCGAAACAGGGTGGCGGGACCAATCAGCCCCAGCATTTT; CDR3 protein: CSAKQGGGTNQPQHF
V gene: TRBV11-2; clone size: -; D gene: -; J gene: TRBJ1-1; CDR3 DNA: TGTACCAGCAGCTGGCAAAAAACTGAAGCTTTCTTT; CDR3 protein: CTSSWQKTEAFF
V gene: TRBV5-6; clone size: -; D gene: TRBD2; J gene: TRBJ2-7; CDR3 DNA: TGTGCCACCAGCTTCAGGACTAGCGGCTACTACGAGCAGTACTTC; CDR3 protein: CATSFRTSGYYEQYF
V gene: TRBV10-3; clone size: few; D gene: TRBD1; J gene: TRBJ1-5; CDR3 DNA: TGTGCCATCAGTGAGAGACAGGGGGCTTCGAGCAATCAGCCCCAGCATTTT; CDR3 protein: CAISERQGASSNQPQHF
V gene: TRBV24-1; clone size: -; D gene: TRBD1; J gene: TRBJ1-5; CDR3 DNA: TGTGCCACGTCCGGACAGGGGAATCAGCCCCAGCATTTT; CDR3 protein: CATSGQGNQPQHF
V gene: TRBV20-1; clone size: -; D gene: -; J gene: TRBJ2-3; CDR3 DNA: TGCGGTACTAGGGTGGGAACTAGCACAGATACGCAGTATTTT; CDR3 protein: CGTRVGTSTDTQYF